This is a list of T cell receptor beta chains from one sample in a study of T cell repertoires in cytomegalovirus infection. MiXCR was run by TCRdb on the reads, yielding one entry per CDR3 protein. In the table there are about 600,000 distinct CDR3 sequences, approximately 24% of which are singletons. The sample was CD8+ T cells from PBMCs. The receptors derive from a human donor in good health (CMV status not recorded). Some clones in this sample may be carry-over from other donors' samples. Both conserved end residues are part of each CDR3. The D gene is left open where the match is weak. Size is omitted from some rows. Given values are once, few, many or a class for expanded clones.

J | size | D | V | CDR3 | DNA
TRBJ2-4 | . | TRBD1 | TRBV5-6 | CASSSMDRNIQYF | TGTGCCAGCAGCTCCATGGACAGGAACATTCAGTACTTC
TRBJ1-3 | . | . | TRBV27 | CASASPTPSGNTIYF | TGTGCCAGCGCCAGTCCGACACCCTCTGGAAACACCATATATTTT
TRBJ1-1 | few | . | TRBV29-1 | CSVEGTGSDTEAFF | TGCAGCGTTGAGGGGACGGGGTCGGACACTGAAGCTTTCTTT
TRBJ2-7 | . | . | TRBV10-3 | CAIYGGDRQYF | TGTGCCATCTACGGGGGTGATAGGCAGTACTTC
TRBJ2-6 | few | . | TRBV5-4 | CASSLAGQLGANVLTF | TGTGCCAGCAGCTTGGCCGGACAGTTGGGGGCCAACGTCCTGACTTTC
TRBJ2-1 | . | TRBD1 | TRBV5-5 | CASSLPRMDRDYNEQFF | TGTGCCAGCAGCTTGCCCAGGATGGACAGGGATTACAATGAGCAGTTCTTC
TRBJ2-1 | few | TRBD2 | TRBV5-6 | CASSFQRGYNEQFF | TGTGCCAGCAGCTTCCAGCGGGGGTACAATGAGCAGTTCTTC
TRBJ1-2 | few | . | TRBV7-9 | CASIKGGIYGYTF | TGTGCCAGCATCAAGGGGGGGATCTATGGCTACACCTTC
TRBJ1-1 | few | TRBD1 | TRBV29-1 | CSVWGGTGQHTEAFF | TGCAGCGTTTGGGGGGGGACAGGGCAGCACACTGAAGCTTTCTTT
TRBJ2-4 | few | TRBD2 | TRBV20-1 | CSVTGGSKNIQYF | TGCAGTGTCACGGGGGGGAGCAAAAACATTCAGTACTTC
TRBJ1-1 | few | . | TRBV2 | CASNPFTEAFF | TGTGCCAGCAACCCCTTCACTGAAGCTTTCTTT
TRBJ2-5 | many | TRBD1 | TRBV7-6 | CASSSGTGVVETQYF | TGTGCCAGCAGTTCCGGGACAGGGGTGGTGGAGACCCAGTACTTC
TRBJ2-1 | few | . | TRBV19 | CASIGGTVNEQFF | TGTGCCAGTATAGGGGGGACAGTCAATGAGCAGTTCTTC
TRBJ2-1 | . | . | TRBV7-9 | CASRPNSNEQFF | TGTGCCAGCAGGCCCAACTCGAATGAGCAGTTCTTC
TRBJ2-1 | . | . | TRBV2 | CASRGRQQFF | TGTGCCAGCAGGGGTAGGCAGCAGTTCTTC
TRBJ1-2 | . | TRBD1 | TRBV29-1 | CSLVQGADYGYTF | TGCAGTCTCGTACAGGGGGCGGACTATGGCTACACCTTC
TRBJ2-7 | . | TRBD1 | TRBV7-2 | CASNLQGASSYEQYF | TGTGCCAGCAACTTACAGGGGGCGTCCTCCTACGAGCAGTACTTC
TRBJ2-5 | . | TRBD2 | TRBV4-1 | CASSQPGLAGEETQYF | TGCGCCAGCAGCCAACCGGGACTAGCGGGGGAAGAGACCCAGTACTTC
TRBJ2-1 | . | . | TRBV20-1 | CSAPGRYNEQFF | TGCAGTGCTCCGGGACGGTACAATGAGCAGTTCTTC
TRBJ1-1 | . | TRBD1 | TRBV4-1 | CASSQGTGASTEAFF | TGCGCCAGCAGCCAAGGGACAGGGGCGAGCACTGAAGCTTTCTTT
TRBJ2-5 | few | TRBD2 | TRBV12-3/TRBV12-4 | CASSWASGGVFQETQYF | TGTGCCAGCAGTTGGGCTAGCGGGGGAGTTTTCCAAGAGACCCAGTACTTC
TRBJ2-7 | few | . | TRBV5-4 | CASSDGQMSSYEQYF | TGTGCCAGCAGCGACGGACAGATGAGCTCCTACGAGCAGTACTTC
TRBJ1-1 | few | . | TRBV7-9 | CASSLRGMDTEAFF | TGTGCCAGCAGCTTACGGGGGATGGACACTGAAGCTTTCTTT
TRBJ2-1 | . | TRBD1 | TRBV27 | CASGSSTGEPYNEQFF | TGTGCCAGCGGGTCTTCGACAGGGGAACCCTACAATGAGCAGTTCTTC
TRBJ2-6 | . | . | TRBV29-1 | CSVVGARTNVLTF | TGCAGCGTGGTTGGTGCTCGCACCAACGTCCTGACTTTC
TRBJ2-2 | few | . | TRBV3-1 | CASSQGEVTGELFF | TGTGCCAGCAGCCAAGGGGAAGTCACCGGGGAGCTGTTTTTT